The rows below give T cell receptor beta chains drawn from one sample of a study of identical twins. In TCRdb, the 5' RACE reads were re-called with MiXCR into one record per CDR3 protein. Among a few hundred thousand distinct CDR3 sequences listed, 9.6% were seen once. These records were also assigned to another study, of yellow fever vaccine responses in identical twins.

The specimen sequenced was PBMCs. The origin of the receptors is a woman between 18 and 29 years old in good health. The CDR3 runs from the conserved cysteine through the conserved F or W. The D gene is left open where the match is weak. For some rows the clone size is stated as once, few or many, or as a class when expanded; others skip it.

length: 14; J: TRBJ2-7; size: .; D: .; V: TRBV6-5; CDR3: CASSSWTPAYEQYF; DNA: TGTGCCAGCAGTTCCTGGACACCCGCCTACGAGCAGTACTTC
length: 14; J: TRBJ2-3; size: many; D: TRBD1; V: TRBV5-1; CDR3: CASSFTGGRDTQYF; DNA: TGCGCCAGCAGCTTCACAGGGGGCAGAGATACGCAGTATTTT
length: 13; J: TRBJ2-7; size: .; D: .; V: TRBV29-1; CDR3: CSVVPDSTYEQYF; DNA: TGCAGCGTTGTCCCCGACAGTACCTACGAGCAGTACTTC
length: 17; J: TRBJ2-3; size: .; D: TRBD1; V: TRBV11-2; CDR3: CASRPTRDRGRADTQYF; DNA: TGTGCCAGCAGGCCGACCCGGGACAGGGGGCGTGCAGATACGCAGTATTTT
length: 14; J: TRBJ2-1; size: .; D: .; V: TRBV7-6; CDR3: CASRPAPGLNEQFF; DNA: TGTGCCAGCAGACCCGCGCCTGGGCTCAATGAGCAGTTCTTC
length: 13; J: TRBJ2-2; size: many; D: .; V: TRBV29-1; CDR3: CSVEERDTGELFF; DNA: TGCAGCGTTGAAGAACGCGATACCGGGGAGCTGTTTTTT
length: 16; J: TRBJ2-6; size: few; D: TRBD1; V: TRBV4-2; CDR3: CASSDEQGAGANVLTF; DNA: TGTGCCAGCAGCGACGAGCAGGGGGCTGGGGCCAACGTCCTGACTTTC
length: 14; J: TRBJ1-1; size: many; D: TRBD1; V: TRBV24-1; CDR3: CATRGDRGNTEAFF; DNA: TGTGCCACCAGGGGGGACAGGGGGAACACTGAAGCTTTCTTT
length: 15; J: TRBJ1-6; size: few; D: .; V: TRBV4-2; CDR3: CASSQKRLEDSPLHF; DNA: TGTGCCAGCAGCCAAAAGAGGCTTGAGGATTCACCCCTCCACTTT
length: 16; J: TRBJ2-1; size: few; D: .; V: TRBV4-1; CDR3: CASSQVWGAEYNEQFF; DNA: TGCGCCAGCAGCCAAGTCTGGGGAGCGGAATACAATGAGCAGTTCTTC
length: 15; J: TRBJ2-3; size: few; D: TRBD1; V: TRBV2; CDR3: CASSAQGLSTDTQYF; DNA: TGTGCCAGCAGTGCACAGGGGTTGAGCACAGATACGCAGTATTTT
length: 17; J: TRBJ1-6; size: .; D: .; V: TRBV14; CDR3: CASSQEDQVGVDSPLHF; DNA: TGTGCCAGCAGCCAAGAGGACCAGGTAGGGGTAGATTCACCCCTCCACTTT
length: 15; J: TRBJ2-4; size: few; D: .; V: TRBV4-1; CDR3: CASSQDTGGSRIQYF; DNA: TGCGCCAGCAGCCAAGATACGGGCGGCTCGAGGATTCAGTACTTC